The 5 T cell receptor beta chains below were found in one sample sequenced in a study of cytomegalovirus exposure and HLA in healthy donors. The PCR contained 60 Vbeta and 13 Jbeta primers. The repertoire was sequenced with immunoSEQ multiplex PCR; TCRdb's copy has only in-frame clones and lacks some. Of about 140,000 clones in the sample, 70% to 90% were seen once. What was sequenced was PBMCs. All receptors come from a woman aged 40-49 years in good health and CMV-seronegative.

The rearrangement links TRBV2 to TRBJ2-3; TRBD2 matches at 8 bases. Germline-derived CDR1 and CDR2 are SNHLY and FYNNEI. There are 14 residues in the CDR3. The junction had 4 bases not matched to a gene; V was cut back by 4 bases and J by 4 bases. CDR3 loop: CASSGRTSSDTQYF. CDR3 DNA sequence: TGTGCCAGCAGTGGGCGGACTAGCTCAGATACGCAGTATTTT.

CDR3 DNA: TGTGCCTGGGACTTCGCCCCGTACAATGAGCAGTTCTTC. Its protein is CAWDFAPYNEQFF. The chain combines TRBV30 with TRBJ2-1, with D unclear. The germline gives CDR1 GTSNPN, CDR2 SVGIG (reference sequence). The CDR3 covers 13 residues. V lost 5 bases, J lost 4 bases, and 12 bases lay in between.

The chain recombines TRBV11-3 with TRBJ2-5; possible D gene TRBD2, 5 bases. The end of the DNA is better explained by TRBJ2-7, so the J call may be wrong. The length of the CDR3 is 15 residues. Per germline, CDR1 SGHNT and CDR2 YENEEA. The CDR3 protein is CASTLLAGISYEQYF. The CDR3 DNA reads as TGTGCCAGCACTCTTTTGGCGGGCATTTCCTACGAGCAGTACTTC.

The chain has TRBV11-2 and TRBJ2-1; a weak D match, TRBD1 (5 bases). This CDR3 spans 13 amino acids. Between the trimmed V and J ends, which lost 1 base and 4 bases, there was a span of 5 bases. Germline values: CDR1 SGHAT, CDR2 FQNNGV. DNA of the CDR3: TGTGCCAGCAGCTTAGGACAGTACAATGAGCAGTTCTTC. It yields the protein CASSLGQYNEQFF.

The chain employs TRBV6-1 and TRBJ2-3; TRBD2 agrees at 9 bases. V lost 2 bases to trimming and J lost 7 bases; unmatched junction nucleotides: 10. CDR3 length: 16 residues. Germline loops: CDR1 MNHNS, CDR2 SASEGT. In DNA, the CDR3 is TGTGCCAGCAGTGAATTTGGAGCGGGAGGTGGGAATACGCAGTATTTT. This encodes CASSEFGAGGGNTQYF.